Each of the 5 T cell receptor beta chains below was sequenced from the same sample in a study of T-cell reconstitution after alpha-beta-depleted transplantation in children (dated by TCRdb to about 2016). Per the publication, the treatment or condition label means: allogeneic hematopoietic cell transplantation with graft depleted of TCRalphabeta T cells and CD19 B cells. The library was obtained by PCR. For sequencing, an Illumina HiSeq 2500 was employed. TCR libraries were prepared with molecular barcoding, using unique molecular identifiers to normalize TCRbeta repertoire quantification. The public reads were reanalyzed by TCRdb: fastp trimming at Q25, MiXCR alignment, in-frame beta chains only. All rows with the same CDR3 protein become a single entry with the most common DNA and genes. Within this sample are around 200,000 distinct CDR3 sequences, with about 11% of them counted one time only. The leading ten clones occupy under 30% of the sample.

The specimen was PBMCs, collected before TCRalphabeta/CD19-depleted stem cell transplant. The receptors were sampled from a child under two years old with acute myeloid leukemia, due to receive a stem cell transplant.

This clonotype was detected many times. The chain employs TRBV11-2 and TRBJ1-1; D is unresolved. CDR3 length equals 17 residues. Per germline, CDR1 SGHAT and CDR2 FQNNGV. V was pared by 1 base and J by 1 base, with 16 bases between. CDR3: CASSLGSSQVQNTEAFF. The CDR3 DNA is TGTGCCAGCAGCTTAGGCTCCTCTCAGGTACAGAACACTGAAGCTTTCTTT.

This clonotype was observed at least ten times. The chain is built from TRBV11-2 and TRBJ2-1; 13 bases are shared with TRBD2. V lost 8 bases and J lost 10; bases outside the gene matches: 5. This CDR3 spans 13 amino acids. Germline V gene sequence: CDR1 SGHAT, CDR2 FQNNGV. CDR3 amino acids: CASGLAGAGEQFF. The CDR3 bases are TGTGCCAGCGGACTAGCGGGAGCGGGGGAGCAGTTCTTC.

This clonotype was found many times. The chain links TRBV12-3 or TRBV12-4 to TRBJ2-3, with D hard to call. V was trimmed by 6 bases and J by 0 bases, leaving 10 bases between them. The CDR3 totals 14 residues. CDR3 coding DNA: TGTGCCAGCAGCAAAGGACCGAGCACAGATACGCAGTATTTT. Protein: CASSKGPSTDTQYF.

The sample holds many counts of this clonotype. V and J are TRBV20-1 and TRBJ2-5; tentative D call: TRBD2 (5 bases). The CDR3 contains 14 residues. V gave up 2 bases and J gave up 5 bases, with 15 bases separating them. Germline V gene lookup returns CDR1 DFQATT and CDR2 SNEGSKA (reference sequence). The CDR3, as DNA: TGCAGTGCTAGAATGCGCGGAGCGGTTGAGACCCAGTACTTC. Residues: CSARMRGAVETQYF.

This clonotype was seen repeatedly, ten times or more. V and J are TRBV29-1 and TRBJ1-1; D remains ambiguous. V was shortened by 2 bases and J by 0 bases, with 10 bases between the two germline ends. Per the germline V gene, CDR1 is SQVTM and CDR2 is ANQGSEA. CDR3 size: 14 residues. The CDR3 region is CSVERKVMNTEAFF. The CDR3 DNA follows: TGCAGCGTTGAAAGAAAGGTCATGAACACTGAAGCTTTCTTT.